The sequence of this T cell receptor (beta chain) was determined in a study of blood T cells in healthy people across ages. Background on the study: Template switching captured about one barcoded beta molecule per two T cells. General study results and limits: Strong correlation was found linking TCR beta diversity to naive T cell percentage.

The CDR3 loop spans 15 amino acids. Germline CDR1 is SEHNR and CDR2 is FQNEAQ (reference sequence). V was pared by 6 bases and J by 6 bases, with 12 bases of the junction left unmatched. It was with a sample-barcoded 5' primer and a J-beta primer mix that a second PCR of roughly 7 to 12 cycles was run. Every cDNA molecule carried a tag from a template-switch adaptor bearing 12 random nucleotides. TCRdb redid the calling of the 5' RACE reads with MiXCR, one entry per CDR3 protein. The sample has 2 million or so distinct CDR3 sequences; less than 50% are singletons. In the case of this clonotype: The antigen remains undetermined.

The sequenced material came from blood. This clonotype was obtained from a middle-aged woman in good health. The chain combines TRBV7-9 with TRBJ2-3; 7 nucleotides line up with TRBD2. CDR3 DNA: TGTGCCAGCAGTTCCCTAGCGGTGCGTCAGGATACGCAGTATTTT. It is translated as CASSSLAVRQDTQYF.